These 15 T cell receptor beta chains came from one sample sequenced in a study of shared clonotypes between healthy human individuals. The method was immunoSEQ multiplex PCR; TCRdb's version includes in-frame clones alone and lacks a portion of them. The sample contains about 2.4 million clones, 93% of which appear only once. What was sequenced was naive CD4+ T cells from PBMCs. The subset here: CD45RA+ positively selected. These TCRs come from a man in his late teens or twenties in good health. Some clones in this sample may be carry-over from other donors' samples.

The V gene is TRBV6-5, the J gene TRBJ1-2, with D possibly matching TRBD1 (5 bases). The V end lost 8 bases, the J end lost 8 bases, and 15 bases lay between the germline ends. Germline CDR1 is MNHEY and CDR2 is SVGAGI. The length of the CDR3 is 12 residues. Here the CDR3 reads CASLNPGGGYTF. For the CDR3, the DNA is TGTGCCAGCCTTAACCCCGGGGGAGGCTACACCTTC.

This clone was found once. The chain combines TRBV4-3 with TRBJ2-1; 7 nucleotides line up with TRBD2. The CDR3 contains 18 residues. The germline gives CDR1 LGHNA, CDR2 YSLEER. V lost 0 bases and J lost 0; bases outside the gene matches: 8. This CDR3 is CASSQDPAGYYSYNEQFF. As DNA, the CDR3 is TGCGCCAGCAGCCAAGACCCAGCGGGGTATTACTCCTACAATGAGCAGTTCTTC.

The chain combines TRBV28 with TRBJ2-1, with TRBD1 matching over 8 bases. The CDR3 is made up of 15 amino acids. The J segment lost 2 bases and the V segment lost 4 bases, leaving 4 bases of the junction unmatched. Germline CDR1 MDHEN, CDR2 SYDVKM. CDR3 protein: CASSWDRRTYNEQFF. CDR3 in DNA: TGTGCCAGCAGTTGGGACAGGCGAACCTACAATGAGCAGTTCTTC.

The rearrangement joins TRBV4-2 to TRBJ1-2; D remains ambiguous. The CDR3 is made up of 16 amino acids. V was trimmed by 0 bases and J by 6 bases, leaving 17 bases between them. Per the germline V gene, CDR1 is LGHNA and CDR2 is YNFKEQ. In DNA, the CDR3 is TGTGCCAGCAGCCAAGAATCAAGTGGCATAAGGCATGGCTACACCTTC. Translation: CASSQESSGIRHGYTF.

This sequence joins TRBV29-1 and TRBJ2-7; tentative D call: TRBD2 (5 bases). Germline V gene data show CDR1 as SQVTM and CDR2 as ANQGSEA. This CDR3 comprises 12 residues. V was clipped by 4 bases and J by 5 bases, with 12 bases between them. The CDR3 nucleotides read TGCAGCGTTGGGGGAATGAGGGACGAGCAGTACTTC. This gives the protein CSVGGMRDEQYF.

The rearrangement joins TRBV19 to TRBJ1-3, with D unclear. The CDR3 is 14 residues long. Trimming shortened V by 5 bases and J by 2 bases, and 10 bases separated the two germline ends. The germline V gene has CDR1 LNHDA and CDR2 SQIVND (reference sequence). CDR3: CASSLEVAGNTIYF. The CDR3 DNA reads TGTGCCAGTAGTCTCGAAGTAGCTGGAAACACCATATATTTT.

The rearrangement links TRBV7-6 to TRBJ2-7; 9 nucleotides agree with TRBD2. The V segment lost 5 bases and the J segment 7 bases; nucleotides outside the gene matches: 9. The CDR3 totals 14 residues. Germline loops: CDR1 SGHVS, CDR2 FNYEAQ. The CDR3 region has the DNA TGTGCCAGCAGCCCGGTAGCGGGAGTATCAGAGCAGTACTTC. Translating gives CASSPVAGVSEQYF.

This chain uses TRBV6-5 with TRBJ1-5; 8 positions agree with TRBD1. V lost 8 bases to trimming and J lost 6 bases; unmatched junction nucleotides: 6. The V gene's germline CDR1 is MNHEY and CDR2 SVGAGI. The CDR3 contains 13 residues. Here the CDR3 reads CASRTGRGQPQHF. The DNA for the CDR3 is TGTGCCAGCCGGACAGGGAGAGGTCAGCCCCAGCATTTT.

The J gene is TRBJ1-5, the V gene TRBV27; 7 positions agree with TRBD1. In germline, CDR1 is MNHEY, CDR2 SMNVEV (reference sequence). J was trimmed by 9 bases and V by 5 bases; bases with no gene match: 7. There are 13 residues in the CDR3. The CDR3 nucleotides read TGTGCCAGCAGTACCCGGGACAGCTCGCCCCAGCATTTT. It codes for CASSTRDSSPQHF.

This chain joins TRBV19 and TRBJ2-1; weak D call: TRBD2 (5 bases). Germline values: CDR1 LNHDA, CDR2 SQIVND (reference sequence). The CDR3 runs to 14 residues. With 1 base removed from V and 12 bases from J, the gap between germline ends came to 16 bases. The CDR3 region is CASSIVSPPAGQFF. CDR3 DNA sequence: TGTGCCAGTAGTATAGTATCCCCACCTGCGGGGCAGTTCTTC.

The rearrangement links TRBV4-3 to TRBJ1-1; no clear D gene. The ends were cut back, 2 bases at V and 7 bases at J, with 8 bases in the middle. From germline, CDR1 is LGHNA and CDR2 YSLEER. The CDR3 spans 12 residues. The CDR3 sequence is CASSQSGNEAFF. The CDR3 DNA reads TGCGCCAGCAGCCAATCGGGGAATGAAGCTTTCTTT.

The chain joins TRBV9 to TRBJ2-7, with TRBD1 matching over 7 bases. CDR1 is SGDLS and CDR2 is YYNGEE in the germline V gene. The V gene end was trimmed by 4 bases and the J gene end by 3 bases; junction bases not matched to a gene: 7. The CDR3 loop spans 14 amino acids. The DNA of the CDR3 is TGTGCCAGCAGCCGACAAGGGGGCCACTACGAGCAGTACTTC. This sequence encodes CASSRQGGHYEQYF.

The rearrangement links TRBV6-5 to TRBJ2-5; no reliable D call. CDR3 size: 15 residues. The germline CDR1 and CDR2 sequences are MNHEY and SVGAGI. The V gene lost 4 bases and the J gene lost 5 bases, with 17 bases spanning the gap. CDR3 nucleotide sequence: TGTGCCAGCAGTTTAGGCAGGTTGTATCTTGAGACCCAGTACTTC. Protein product: CASSLGRLYLETQYF.

The chain uses TRBV20-1 and TRBJ1-3; no reliable D call. Germline assignment: CDR1 DFQATT and CDR2 SNEGSKA (reference sequence). This CDR3 region has 10 residues. With 0 bases removed from V and 6 bases from J, the gap between germline ends came to 0 bases. Written as DNA, the CDR3 is TGCAGTGCTAGAGAAAACACCATATATTTT. It codes for CSARENTIYF.

This clone has a handful of counts. The sample contains more than one DNA sequence encoding this CDR3. This chain links TRBV2 with TRBJ1-1; 7 nucleotides align to TRBD1. J lost 0 bases, V lost 6 bases, and 1 base had no gene match. In germline, CDR1 is SNHLY, CDR2 FYNNEI. The CDR3 totals 13 residues. The CDR3 sequence is CASRGQMNTEAFF. The CDR3 DNA is TGTGCCAGCAGGGGACAGATGAACACTGAAGCTTTCTTT.